This T cell receptor beta chain was sequenced for a study of blood T cell repertoires in COVID-19. Background on the study: COVID-19 samples from acute and convalescent phases originated in the United States, Italy and Spain. T cells, B-cell-depleted T cells, or PBMCs provided the cDNA or gDNA that served as material.

V was pared by 3 bases and J by 0 bases, with 1 base of the junction left unmatched. The CDR3 runs 13 residues. Per germline, CDR1 SQVTM and CDR2 ANQGSEA. Original methodology: Reference gene primer amplification gave nucleated cell count estimates. The repertoire was sequenced with immunoSEQ multiplex PCR; TCRdb's copy has only in-frame clones and lacks some. That table supplies the V and J calls and clone size; D and trimming were determined from the DNA. The top ten clones hold approximately 2.3% of a sample with about 87,000 clones, about four fifths of them seen once. The chain carries TRBV29-1 and TRBJ1-1, with TRBD1 identical over 7 bases. The TCR was taken from a woman aged 70-85 years with acute or convalescent COVID-19. The material sequenced was peripheral blood. CDR3 residues: CSVEGQLNTEAFF. The CDR3 nucleotides are TGCAGCGTTGAGGGACAGCTGAACACTGAAGCTTTCTTT.